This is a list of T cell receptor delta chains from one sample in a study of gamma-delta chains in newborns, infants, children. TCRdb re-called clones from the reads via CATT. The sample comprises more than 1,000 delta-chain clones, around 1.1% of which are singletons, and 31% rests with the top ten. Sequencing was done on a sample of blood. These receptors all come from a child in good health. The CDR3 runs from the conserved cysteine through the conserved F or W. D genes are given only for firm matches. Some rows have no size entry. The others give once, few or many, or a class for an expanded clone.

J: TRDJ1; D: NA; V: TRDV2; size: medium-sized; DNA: TGTGCCTGTGATGCAATGTACACCGATAAACTCATCTTT; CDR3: CACDAMYTDKLIF
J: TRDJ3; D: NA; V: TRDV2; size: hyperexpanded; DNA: TGTGCCTGTGACCTCAGTACTCACTCCTGGGACACCCGACAGATGTTTTTC; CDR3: CACDLSTHSWDTRQMFF
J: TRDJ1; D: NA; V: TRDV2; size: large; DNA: TGTGCCTGTGACCTCTGGGGAGCGACTTACACCGATAAACTCATCTTT; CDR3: CACDLWGATYTDKLIF
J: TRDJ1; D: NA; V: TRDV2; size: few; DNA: TGTGCCCGTGTCCCCTTGGGGGGCAACACCGATAAACTCATCTTT; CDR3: CARVPLGGNTDKLIF
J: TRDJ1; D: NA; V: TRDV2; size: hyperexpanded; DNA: TGTGCCTGTGATAGCCTTTTATTGACCGATAAACTCATCTTT; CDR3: CACDSLLLTDKLIF
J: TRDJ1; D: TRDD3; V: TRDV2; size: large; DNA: TGTGCCTGTGACCCCCTTGGGGGATACCAGAACGATAAACTCATCTTT; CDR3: CACDPLGGYQNDKLIF
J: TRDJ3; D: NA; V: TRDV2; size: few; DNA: TGTGCCTGTGACACCGCGGATAGCTCCTGGGACACCCGACAGATGTTTTTC; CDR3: CACDTADSSWDTRQMFF
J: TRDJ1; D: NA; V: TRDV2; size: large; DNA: TGTGCCTGTGACACCGTGGGTGGGGGTCAAAGCACCGATAAACTCATCTTT; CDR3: CACDTVGGGQSTDKLIF
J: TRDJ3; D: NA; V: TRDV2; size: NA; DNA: TGTGCCTGTGACACTGCCGAGGGTAGGGGAACGAGCTCCTGGGGCACCCGACAGATGTTTTTC; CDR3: CACDTAEGRGTSSWGTRQMFF
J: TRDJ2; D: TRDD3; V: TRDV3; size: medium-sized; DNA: TGTGCCGGCCAGGATTCCCTTCCCGCTCGATACTGGGGGATAACCACAGCACAACTCTTCTTT; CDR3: CAGQDSLPARYWGITTAQLFF
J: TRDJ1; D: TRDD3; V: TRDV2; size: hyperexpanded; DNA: TGTGCCTGTGACCTTATACTGGGGGATACACGGTACACCGATAAACTCATCTTT; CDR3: CACDLILGDTRYTDKLIF
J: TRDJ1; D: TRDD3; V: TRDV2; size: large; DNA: TGTGCCTGTGGCACTCTACTGGGGGATACGCCACACACCGATAAACTCATCTTT; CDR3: CACGTLLGDTPHTDKLIF
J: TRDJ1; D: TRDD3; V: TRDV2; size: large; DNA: TGTGCCTGTGACACCGTGGGGGGATCCACCGATAAACTCATCTTT; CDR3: CACDTVGGSTDKLIF
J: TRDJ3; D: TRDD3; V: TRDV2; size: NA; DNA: TGTGCCCGTGACACAGGGGGATACAGCTCCTGGGACACTCGACAGATGTTTTTC; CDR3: CARDTGGYSSWDTRQMFF
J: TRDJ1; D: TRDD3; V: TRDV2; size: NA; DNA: TGTGCCTGTGACACACTCCCCACTGGGGGATCATCCCGGTACACCGATAAACTCATCTTT; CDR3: CACDTLPTGGSSRYTDKLIF
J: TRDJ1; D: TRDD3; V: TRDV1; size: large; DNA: TGTGCTCTTGGACCATTCCTCAACTGGGGGATAATCCCTCTTACGTACACCGATAAACTCATCTTT; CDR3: CALGPFLNWGIIPLTYTDKLIF
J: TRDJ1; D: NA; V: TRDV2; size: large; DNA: TGTGCCTGTGACACCTGGGGGGGCACCGATAAACTCATCTTT; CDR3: CACDTWGGTDKLIF
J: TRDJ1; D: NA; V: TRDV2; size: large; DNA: TGTGCCTGTGACTCTGTACTGCGGTCCGATAAACTCATCTTT; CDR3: CACDSVLRSDKLIF
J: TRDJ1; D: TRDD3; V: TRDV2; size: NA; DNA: TGTGCCTGTGGCACCGTTGGGGGATACCAGAACGATAAACTCATCTTT; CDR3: CACGTVGGYQNDKLIF
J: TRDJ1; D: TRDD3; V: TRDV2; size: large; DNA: TGTGCCTGTGACACCGTCAGCAGGGGGATACGCAAGGACACCGATAAACTCATCTTT; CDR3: CACDTVSRGIRKDTDKLIF
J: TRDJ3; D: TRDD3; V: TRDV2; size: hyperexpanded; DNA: TGTGCCTGTGACACTATGGCTGGGGGATACGGCTCCTGGGACACCCGACAGATGTTTTTC; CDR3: CACDTMAGGYGSWDTRQMFF
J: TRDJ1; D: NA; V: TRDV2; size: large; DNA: TGTGCCCGTGACTCTTTGTTGCACTTCCACACCGATAAACTCATCTTT; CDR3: CARDSLLHFHTDKLIF
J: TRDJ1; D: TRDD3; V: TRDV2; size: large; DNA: TGTGCCTGTGACACGCTGGGGGATACGACGACCGATAAACTCATCTTT; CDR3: CACDTLGDTTTDKLIF
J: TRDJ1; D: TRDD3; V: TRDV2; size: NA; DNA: TGTGCCTGTGACGCAATACTGGGGGCTAGTCGCGGCACCGATAAACTCACCTTT; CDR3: CACDAILGASRGTDKLTF
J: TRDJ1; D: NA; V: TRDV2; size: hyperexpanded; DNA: TGTGCCTGTGACACAGTAGGCGTGGTGGGGGTCGACACCGATAAACTCATCTTT; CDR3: CACDTVGVVGVDTDKLIF
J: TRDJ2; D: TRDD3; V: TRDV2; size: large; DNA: TGTGCCTGCGACACTCTTACTGGGGGATACTCGACGACAGCACAACTCTTCTTT; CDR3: CACDTLTGGYSTTAQLFF
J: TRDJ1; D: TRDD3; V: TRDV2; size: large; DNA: TGTGCCTGTGACTCCGTCGGGGATACTCAAACCGATAAACTCATCTTT; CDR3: CACDSVGDTQTDKLIF
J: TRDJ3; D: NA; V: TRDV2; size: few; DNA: TGTGCCTGTGTCACCGCTGGGGCTGTGAGCTCCCGGGACGCCCGACAGATGTTTTTC; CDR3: CACVTAGAVSSRDARQMFF
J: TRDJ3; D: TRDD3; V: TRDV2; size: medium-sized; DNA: TGTGCCTGTGACACTACTGGGGGACCTAGCTCCTGGGACACCCGACAGATGTTTTTC; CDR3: CACDTTGGPSSWDTRQMFF
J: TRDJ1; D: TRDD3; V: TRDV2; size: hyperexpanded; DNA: TGTGCCTGTGACACCGTTGGGGATAAGCTCCCCGATAAACTCATCTTT; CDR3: CACDTVGDKLPDKLIF
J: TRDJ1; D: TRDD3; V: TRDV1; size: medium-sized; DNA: TGTGCTCTTGGACCATTCCTCAACTGGGGGATAATCCCTCTTACGTACACCGACAAACTCATCTTT; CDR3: CALGPFLNWGIIPLTYTDKLIF
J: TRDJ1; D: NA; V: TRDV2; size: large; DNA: TGTGCCTGTGACGCCCTTGGGGGTCAACACACCGATAAACTCATCTTT; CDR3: CACDALGGQHTDKLIF
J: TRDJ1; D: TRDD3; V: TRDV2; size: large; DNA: TGTGCCTGTGACACCTTACTGGGGGACTCCCACGATAAACTCATCTTT; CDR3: CACDTLLGDSHDKLIF
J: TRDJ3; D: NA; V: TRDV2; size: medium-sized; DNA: TGTGCCTGTGACACTGCCGAGGGTAGGGGAACGAGCTCCTGGGACACCCGACAGATGTTTTTC; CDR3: CACDTAEGRGTSSWDTRQMFF
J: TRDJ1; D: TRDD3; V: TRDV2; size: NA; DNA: TGTGCCTGTGGCACCGTGGGGGATAGGGCTGGCGATAAACTCATCTTT; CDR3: CACGTVGDRAGDKLIF
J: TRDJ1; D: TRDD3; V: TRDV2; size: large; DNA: TGTGCCTGTGACACCTTACTGGGGGATACGCCGTTCTCCGATAAACTCATCTTT; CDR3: CACDTLLGDTPFSDKLIF
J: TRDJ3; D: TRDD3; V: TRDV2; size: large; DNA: TGTGCCTGTGACACCGTACTGGGGGATACCCAAAGCTCCTGGGACACCCGACAGATGTTTTTC; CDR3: CACDTVLGDTQSSWDTRQMFF
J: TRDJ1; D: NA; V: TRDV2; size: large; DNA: TGTGCCTGTGACACCGTGGGTGGGGGTCAAAACACCGATAAACTCATCTTT; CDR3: CACDTVGGGQNTDKLIF
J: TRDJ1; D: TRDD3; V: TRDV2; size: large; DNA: TGTGCCTGTGACACCATTGTTGGTACTGGGGGTCACTCCACCGATAAACTCATCTTT; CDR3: CACDTIVGTGGHSTDKLIF
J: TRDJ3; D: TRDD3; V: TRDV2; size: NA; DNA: TGTGCCTGTGACACGCTGGGGGGTAGCTCCTGGGACACCCGGCAGATGTTTTTC; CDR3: CACDTLGGSSWDTRQMFF
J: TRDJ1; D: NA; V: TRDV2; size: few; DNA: TGTGCCCGTGACTCTTTGCTGCACTTC; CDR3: CARDSLLHF
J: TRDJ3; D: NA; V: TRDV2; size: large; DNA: TGTGCCTGTGACACAACGGGATCGACCCCCTGGGACACCCGACAGATGTTTTTC; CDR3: CACDTTGSTPWDTRQMFF
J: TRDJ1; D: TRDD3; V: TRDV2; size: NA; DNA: TGTGCCTGTGACTCAGTCGTTACTACTGGGGGATGCGCCGACACCGATAAACTCATCTTT; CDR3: CACDSVVTTGGCADTDKLIF
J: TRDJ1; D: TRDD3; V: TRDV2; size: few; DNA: TGTGCCTGTGACACCGTTAGCGCTGGGGGATCTTACACCGATAAACTCATCTTT; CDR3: CACDTVSAGGSYTDKLIF
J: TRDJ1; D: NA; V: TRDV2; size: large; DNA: TGTGCCTGTGACCCCCTGGTCGGGGGGGAGGAGGACGCCGATAAACTCATCTTT; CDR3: CACDPLVGGEEDADKLIF
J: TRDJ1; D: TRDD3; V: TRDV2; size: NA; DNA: TGTGCCTGTGGCCCCCTTGGGGGATACCAGAACGATAAACCCATCTTT; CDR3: CACGPLGGYQNDKPIF
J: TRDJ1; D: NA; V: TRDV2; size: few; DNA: TGTGCCTGTGACACCTTATCCTTCGGGATTTCAGAGGGTAAACTCATCTTT; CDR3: CACDTLSFGISEGKLIF
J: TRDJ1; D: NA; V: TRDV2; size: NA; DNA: TGTGCCTGCGACACCCTGGAGGCTCTCACCGATAAACTCATCTTT; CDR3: CACDTLEALTDKLIF
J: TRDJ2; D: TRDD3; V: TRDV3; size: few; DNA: TGTGCCGGCCAGGATTCCCTTCCCGCTCGATACTGGGGGATAACTACAGCACAACTCTTCTTT; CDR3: CAGQDSLPARYWGITTAQLFF